This T cell receptor beta chain was sequenced in a study of PD-L1 blockade in urothelial cancer. Stated time point: pretreatment peripheral blood. Germline CDR1 is LGHNT and CDR2 is FRNRAP. The CDR3 is 13 amino acids. After removal of 2 bases from V and 7 bases from J, the junction contained 5 bases not matched to a gene. The assay was immunoSEQ multiplex PCR, and TCRdb's table has in-frame clones only and misses some. The sample has roughly 95,000 clones; more than 75% are singletons. The sequence came from a man aged 60-69 years with urothelial cancer. This chain joins TRBV12-5 and TRBJ2-7; 7 nucleotides match TRBD1. The material was PBMCs, obtained around atezolizumab (anti-PD-L1) treatment. The CDR3 bases are TGTGCTAGTGGTTTGAGGGCAGGGGGAGAGCAGTACTTC. Its protein is CASGLRAGGEQYF.